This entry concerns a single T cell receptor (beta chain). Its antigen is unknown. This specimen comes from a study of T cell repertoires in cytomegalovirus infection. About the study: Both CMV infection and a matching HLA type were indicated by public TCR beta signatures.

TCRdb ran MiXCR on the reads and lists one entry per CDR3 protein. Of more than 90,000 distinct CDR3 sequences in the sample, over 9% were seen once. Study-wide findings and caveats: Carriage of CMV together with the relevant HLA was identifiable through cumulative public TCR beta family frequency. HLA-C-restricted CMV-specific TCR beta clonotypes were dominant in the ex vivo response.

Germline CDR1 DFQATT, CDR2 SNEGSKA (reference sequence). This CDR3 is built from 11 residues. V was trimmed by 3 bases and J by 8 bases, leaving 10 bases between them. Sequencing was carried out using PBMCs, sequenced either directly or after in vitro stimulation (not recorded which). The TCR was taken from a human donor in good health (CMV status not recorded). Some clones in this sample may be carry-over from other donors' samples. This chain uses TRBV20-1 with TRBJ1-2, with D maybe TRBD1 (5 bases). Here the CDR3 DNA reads TGCAGTGCTAGGGGGGTTGGAGGCTACACCTTC. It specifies CSARGVGGYTF.